A single sample gave rise to the 19 T cell receptor beta chains below, sequenced in a study of T cells in Graves' hyperthyroidism and ophthalmopathy. The TCR beta CDR3 regions underwent amplification using RNA transcripts as the source. The HTBI primer set drove a first-round RT-PCR of the TCR CDR3. Using its own MiXCR run on the multiplex PCR reads, TCRdb lists one record per CDR3 protein. The sample includes 300,000 to 350,000 distinct CDR3 sequences, around a fifth seen only once; the top ten take over 45%. The specimen sequenced was blood. These TCRs come from a woman aged 45-60 years with Graves' hyperthyroidism.

This chain joins TRBV5-1 and TRBJ2-5, with 7 nucleotides matching TRBD2. Germline CDR1 and CDR2: SGHRS and YFSETQ. Trimming cost V 6 bases and J 3 bases; bases outside gene matches: 8. The CDR3 length is 14 residues. The CDR3 spells CASNIGGSKETQYF. The CDR3 DNA reads as TGCGCCAGCAACATCGGGGGGTCGAAAGAGACCCAGTACTTC.

The rearrangement uses TRBV9 and TRBJ1-1, with D uncertain. CDR1 and CDR2 (germline): SGDLS, YYNGEE. V shed 4 bases and J shed 0 bases, with 13 bases lying between them. The CDR3 extends over 15 amino acids. The CDR3 reads CASSPQAGMNTEAFF. In DNA form, the CDR3 reads TGTGCCAGCAGCCCCCAAGCGGGAATGAACACTGAAGCTTTCTTT. The variable domain in full, with the rest retrieved from reference TRBV9 and TRBJ1-1, is DSGVTQTPKHLITATGQRVTLRCSPRSGDLSVYWYQQSLDQGLQFLIQYYNGEERAKGNILERFSAQQFPDLHSELNLSSLELGDSALYFCASSPQAGMNTEAFFGQGTRLTVV.

This clonotype was counted many times. This chain connects TRBV20-1 to TRBJ2-7; TRBD2 matches 11 bases. J gave up 5 bases and V 0 bases, and 6 bases lay outside the gene matches. Germline V lookup: CDR1 DFQATT, CDR2 SNEGSKA (reference sequence). The CDR3 sequence is 15 residues long. For the CDR3, the DNA is TGCAGTGCTAGAGATAAAACTAGCGGGAGCAACGAGCAGTACTTC. It translates to CSARDKTSGSNEQYF.

The sample holds many counts of this clonotype. V and J are TRBV6-1 and TRBJ2-1; D remains ambiguous. V dropped 5 bases and J dropped 8 bases, with 13 bases sitting between them. Germline V CDR1 and CDR2: MNHNS, SASEGT. The CDR3 spans 13 residues. CDR3 amino acids: CASSYRARDEQFF. The CDR3 nucleotides are TGTGCCAGCAGTTATAGGGCTAGGGATGAGCAGTTCTTC.

This clonotype was seen more than once but under ten times. The chain combines TRBV20-1 with TRBJ2-2; a possible D gene is TRBD1 (6 bases). V was trimmed by 6 bases and J by 1 base, leaving 12 bases between them. The CDR3 is 14 residues long. In germline, CDR1 is DFQATT, CDR2 SNEGSKA (reference sequence). This CDR3 reads CSAPGTKNTGELFF. CDR3 bases: TGCAGTGCCCCCGGGACAAAGAACACCGGGGAGCTGTTTTTT.

Points on this clonotype: Being one base from a much bigger clone, this may be a read error. The V and J genes are TRBV7-9 and TRBJ1-2; unclear D gene. CDR1 is SEHNR, CDR2 FQNEAQ, per germline (reference sequence). V was pared by 2 bases and J by 1 base, with 14 bases between. The CDR3 consists of 16 residues. CDR3 sequence reads: CASSLPQDKVNYGYTF. DNA of the CDR3: TGTGCCAGCAGCTTACCTCAAGACAAGGTTAACTATGGCTACACCTTC.

As for this clonotype: This may arise from a read error, as a much more abundant clone is one base away. The chain uses TRBV28 and TRBJ1-5, with D perhaps matching TRBD1 (5 bases). In germline, CDR1 is MDHEN, CDR2 SYDVKM. The CDR3 is made up of 16 amino acids. V lost 4 bases and J lost 4, with 17 bases in between. CDR3 bases: TGTGCCAGCAGTTCGGGTCGGAGGGGCAAGAATCAGCCCCAGCATTTT. It codes for CASSSGRRGKNQPQHF.

In this sample, this clonotype turned up many times. The chain carries TRBV27 and TRBJ2-5; TRBD2 aligns across 10 bases. Per germline, CDR1 MNHEY and CDR2 SMNVEV (reference sequence). This CDR3 is built from 16 residues. V lost 1 base and J lost 4; bases outside the gene matches: 6. CDR3: CASSLWASGGPETQYF. The DNA for the CDR3 is TGTGCCAGCAGTTTATGGGCTAGCGGGGGCCCAGAGACCCAGTACTTC.

This clonotype showed up many times. This chain connects TRBV11-3 to TRBJ2-1, with D possibly matching TRBD2 (6 bases). The CDR3 is made up of 15 amino acids. From germline, CDR1 is SGHNT and CDR2 YENEEA. V was clipped by 2 bases and J by 6 bases, with 14 bases between them. CDR3 sequence: CASSLNPYSGNEQFF. The CDR3, as DNA: TGTGCCAGCAGCTTAAACCCTTATAGCGGCAATGAGCAGTTCTTC.

This clonotype has a count of ten or more. The rearrangement joins TRBV3-1 to TRBJ2-5, with a weak D call TRBD2 (5 bases). There are 14 residues in the CDR3. Trimming cost V 8 bases and J 5 bases, with 18 bases left between them. The germline V gene encodes CDR1 LGHDT and CDR2 YNNKEL (reference sequence). This chain's CDR3 is CASRKGLLEETQYF. The CDR3 region has the DNA TGTGCCAGCCGTAAGGGATTACTAGAGGAGACCCAGTACTTC.

This clonotype was seen only a few times. The V call is TRBV27, the J call TRBJ2-5; 13 nucleotides align to TRBD2. CDR1 and CDR2 from the germline V gene are MNHEY and SMNVEV (reference sequence). The V and J ends lost 6 bases and 10 bases, in that order; junction bases with no gene match: 11. This CDR3 is built from 15 residues. In DNA form, the CDR3 reads TGTGCCAGCAGAATTACTAGCGGGGGGGCCGGTGACCAGTACTTC. Translating it yields CASRITSGGAGDQYF.

In this sample, this clonotype turned up a few times. V usage is TRBV25-1 and J usage is TRBJ2-7; 8 nucleotides match TRBD1. Germline CDR1 is MGHDK and CDR2 is SYGVNS. CDR3 length: 12 amino acids. V dropped 7 bases and J dropped 4; count of bases not matched to a gene: 3. The CDR3 DNA follows: TGTGCCAGCACAGGGGGCGGGTACGAGCAGTACTTC. Protein sequence: CASTGGGYEQYF.

This chain links TRBV27 with TRBJ2-1; 7 bases line up with TRBD2. Per the germline V gene, CDR1 is MNHEY and CDR2 is SMNVEV (reference sequence). The CDR3 loop spans 15 amino acids. Trimming at V came to 5 bases and at J to 0 bases, leaving 4 bases not matched to a gene. CDR3 coding DNA: TGTGCCAGCAGTCTTCGGACTAGCTCCTACAATGAGCAGTTCTTC. This gives the protein CASSLRTSSYNEQFF.

This clonotype was observed at least ten times. The chain links TRBV7-3 to TRBJ2-1; 11 bases are a match to TRBD2. Germline assignment: CDR1 SGHTA and CDR2 FQGTGA. The junction had 13 bases not matched to a gene; V was cut back by 5 bases and J by 1 base. The CDR3 extends over 19 amino acids. This CDR3 is CASSQGSLAGGGSYNEQFF. The CDR3 coding sequence is TGTGCCAGCAGCCAAGGGAGCCTAGCGGGGGGCGGGTCCTACAATGAGCAGTTCTTC.

This clonotype was counted ten times or more. The chain combines TRBV20-1 with TRBJ2-7, with D perhaps matching TRBD1 (5 bases). This CDR3 comprises 13 residues. The germline gives CDR1 DFQATT, CDR2 SNEGSKA (reference sequence). V dropped 5 bases and J dropped 3 bases, with 14 bases sitting between them. CDR3 protein: CSAEAIQGYEQYF. The CDR3 bases are TGCAGTGCTGAAGCGATCCAGGGCTACGAGCAGTACTTC.

This clonotype was seen a handful of times. The chain links TRBV5-1 to TRBJ2-2, with 8 bases identical to TRBD2. The CDR3 length is 16 residues. V dropped 0 bases and J dropped 5; count of bases not matched to a gene: 6. CDR1 is SGHRS and CDR2 is YFSETQ in the germline V gene. The CDR3 is CASSLGGTSDTGELFF. CDR3 DNA sequence: TGCGCCAGCAGCTTGGGCGGGACTAGTGATACCGGGGAGCTGTTTTTT.

This clonotype appeared once. J is TRBJ2-1 and V is TRBV28, with TRBD2 matching over 13 bases. The CDR3 is 14 residues long. The V segment lost 5 bases and the J segment 10 bases; nucleotides outside the gene matches: 5. The germline V gene has CDR1 MDHEN and CDR2 SYDVKM. CDR3 protein: CASSGGLAGPEQFF. The DNA for the CDR3 is TGTGCCAGCAGTGGGGGACTAGCGGGACCCGAGCAGTTCTTC. The full variable domain, completed using reference TRBV28 and TRBJ2-1, is DVKVTQSSRYLVKRTGEKVFLECVQDMDHENMFWYRQDPGLGLRLIYFSYDVKMKEKGDIPEGYSVSREKKERFSLILESASTNQTSMYLCASSGGLAGPEQFFGPGTRLTVL.

This clonotype appeared many times. The V gene is TRBV28, the J gene TRBJ1-6; perhaps TRBD1 as D (6 bases). Germline values: CDR1 MDHEN, CDR2 SYDVKM. This CDR3 has 15 amino acids. Trimming left V 5 bases short and J 7 bases short, with 15 bases between. The CDR3 DNA reads as TGTGCCAGCAGTGTTCGGACAGCTGTCAATTCACCCCTCCACTTT. This encodes CASSVRTAVNSPLHF.

The chain joins TRBV2 to TRBJ2-3; unclear D gene. The V end lost 5 bases, the J end lost 2 bases, and 14 bases lay between the germline ends. Germline assignment: CDR1 SNHLY and CDR2 FYNNEI. The CDR3 loop spans 15 amino acids. The CDR3 loop reads CASSYEIPSTDTQYF. For the CDR3, the DNA is TGTGCCAGCAGTTATGAAATTCCGTCCACAGATACGCAGTATTTT.